A single sample is the source of the 19 T cell receptor beta chains below, sequenced in a study of a mutant IDH1 vaccine in newly diagnosed glioma. Profiled with immunoSEQ multiplex PCR; TCRdb holds only in-frame clones, not every one. The sample has 30,000 to 35,000 clones, roughly 90% seen once. The time point denotes: week 47, end of study. A single vaccine dose contained 300 ug of mutant IDH1 20-mer peptide, and topical imiquimod was used with it. For these TCRs, the target antigens are not known. Material: PBMCs, obtained from a glioma patient whose treatment included an IDH1 peptide vaccine. These receptor sequences come from a man in his forties or fifties with glioma.

J is TRBJ2-1 and V is TRBV7-2, with 7 positions matching TRBD2. From germline, CDR1 is SGHTA and CDR2 FQGNSA. J lost 3 bases, V lost 1 base, and 6 bases had no gene match. The length of the CDR3 is 16 residues. The CDR3 DNA is TGTGCCAGCAGCTTAGAGGCCAGCGGGATCTACAATGAGCAGTTCTTC. Translating it yields CASSLEASGIYNEQFF.

This chain uses TRBV30 with TRBJ2-3; D may be TRBD1 (5 bases). V dropped 1 base and J dropped 4 bases, with 9 bases sitting between them. The germline V gene has CDR1 GTSNPN and CDR2 SVGIG (reference sequence). The CDR3 runs 13 residues. The CDR3 DNA follows: TGTGCCTGGAGTGCAACCAGGGCAGATACGCAGTATTTT. Translation gives CAWSATRADTQYF.

This chain joins TRBV5-1 and TRBJ2-7; TRBD1 agrees at 10 bases. Trimming cost V 0 bases and J 5 bases; bases outside gene matches: 2. Germline CDR1 and CDR2: SGHRS and YFSETQ. The CDR3 loop spans 14 amino acids. CDR3 amino acids: CASSLGDRGDEQYF. In nucleotides, the CDR3 is TGCGCCAGCAGCTTGGGGGACAGGGGCGACGAGCAGTACTTC.

V and J are TRBV2 and TRBJ2-1; 12 bases align to TRBD2. The CDR3 is 16 residues long. The germline gives CDR1 SNHLY, CDR2 FYNNEI. The trim removed 4 bases at V and 9 bases at J, leaving 10 bases unmatched. The CDR3: CASSADLAGGLGEQFF. CDR3 bases: TGTGCCAGCAGTGCGGATCTAGCGGGGGGGCTCGGTGAGCAGTTCTTC. Full variable domain (rest looked up from reference TRBV2 and TRBJ2-1): EPEVTQTPSHQVTQMGQEVILRCVPISNHLYFYWYRQILGQKVEFLVSFYNNEISEKSEIFDDQFSVERPDGSNFTLKIRSTKLEDSAMYFCASSADLAGGLGEQFFGPGTRLTVL.

The J gene is TRBJ1-2, the V gene TRBV4-3; the D is unclear. Trimming removed 0 bases from V and 0 bases from J, with 5 bases in between. This CDR3 is built from 14 residues. Germline V CDR1 and CDR2: LGHNA, YSLEER. The CDR3 DNA is TGCGCCAGCAGCCAAGATCGGGCTAACTATGGCTACACCTTC. Its translation: CASSQDRANYGYTF.

J is TRBJ1-1 and V is TRBV28; D not resolved. Germline V gene sequence: CDR1 MDHEN, CDR2 SYDVKM. Trimming removed 5 bases from V and 1 base from J, with 11 bases in between. The CDR3 spans 14 residues. In nucleotides, the CDR3 is TGTGCCAGCAGTCCTCGACGCCGGAACACTGAAGCTTTCTTT. This encodes CASSPRRRNTEAFF.

V gene TRBV18 combines with J gene TRBJ1-2, with TRBD1 matching 10 bases. V lost 4 bases, J lost 5 bases, and 1 base stayed unmatched. The CDR3 has 13 residues. The V gene's germline CDR1 is KGHSH and CDR2 LQKENI. The CDR3 reads CASSRGQGYGYTF. DNA for the CDR3: TGTGCCAGCTCACGGGGACAGGGGTATGGCTACACCTTC.

V usage is TRBV19 and J usage is TRBJ2-5; tentatively, D is TRBD1 (5 bases). Looked up from germline, CDR1 is LNHDA and CDR2 is SQIVND (reference sequence). The V and J ends lost 10 bases and 2 bases respectively, with 26 bases between them. This CDR3 has 17 residues. The CDR3 sequence: CATTPGLFVTGQETQYF. In DNA, the CDR3 is TGTGCCACCACCCCCGGTCTATTCGTCACAGGACAAGAGACCCAGTACTTC.

The J gene is TRBJ2-7, the V gene TRBV7-2; D is perhaps TRBD1 (8 bases). V lost 5 bases to trimming and J lost 10 bases, with 21 bases between them. This CDR3 region has 14 residues. The germline gives CDR1 SGHTA, CDR2 FQGNSA. CDR3: CASSLTGGEKTQYF. The CDR3 DNA follows: TGTGCCAGCAGCCTCACAGGGGGGGAGAAAACCCAGTACTTC.

This clone was counted once. The genes are TRBV7-9 and TRBJ1-2; perhaps TRBD1 as D (5 bases). V lost 1 base, J lost 4 bases, and 16 bases lay in between. CDR1 and CDR2 (germline): SEHNR, FQNEAQ (reference sequence). This CDR3 has 16 amino acids. CDR3 DNA: TGTGCCAGCAGCTTAGTTGGGGGAGGAAGGACCTATGGCTACACCTTC. The encoded protein is CASSLVGGGRTYGYTF.

V usage is TRBV7-2 and J usage is TRBJ2-5; 13 nucleotides line up with TRBD2. The CDR3 contains 18 residues. Germline CDR1 SGHTA, CDR2 FQGNSA. The ends lost 1 base at V and 7 bases at J; junction bases unmatched: 12. In nucleotides, the CDR3 is TGTGCCAGCAGCTTAGTCGGACTAGCGGGAGATCGGTCGACGACCCAGTACTTC. Amino acid sequence: CASSLVGLAGDRSTTQYF.

This rearrangement joins TRBV9 to TRBJ1-1; D is undetermined. The germline V gene encodes CDR1 SGDLS and CDR2 YYNGEE. The CDR3 has 14 amino acids. The V end was cut by 0 bases, the J end by 0 bases, with 6 bases between. CDR3 region: CASSVGVMNTEAFF. The CDR3 DNA follows: TGTGCCAGCAGCGTAGGGGTGATGAACACTGAAGCTTTCTTT. Full variable domain (rest looked up from reference TRBV9 and TRBJ1-1): DSGVTQTPKHLITATGQRVTLRCSPRSGDLSVYWYQQSLDQGLQFLIQYYNGEERAKGNILERFSAQQFPDLHSELNLSSLELGDSALYFCASSVGVMNTEAFFGQGTRLTVV.

This chain links TRBV19 with TRBJ2-7; 13 bases are shared with TRBD2. The CDR3 is 15 residues long. V lost 8 bases to trimming and J lost 0 bases; unmatched junction nucleotides: 4. CDR1 is LNHDA and CDR2 is SQIVND in the germline V gene (reference sequence). The CDR3 region is CASHGTSGDSYEQYF. Written as DNA, the CDR3 is TGTGCCAGTCATGGGACTAGCGGGGACTCCTACGAGCAGTACTTC.

The chain uses TRBV7-2 and TRBJ2-5; TRBD2 aligns across 7 bases. V shed 3 bases, J shed 5 bases, and the junction held 9 bases outside the gene matches. Looked up from germline, CDR1 is SGHTA and CDR2 is FQGNSA. The CDR3 totals 15 residues. DNA of the CDR3: TGTGCCAGCAGCTTCCCGACGGCGGGAGTGGAGACCCAGTACTTC. This translates into CASSFPTAGVETQYF.

V gene TRBV5-1 combines with J gene TRBJ2-5, with unresolved D. Germline CDR1 reads SGHRS; CDR2 reads YFSETQ. The V end was cut by 2 bases, the J end by 5 bases, with 7 bases between. This CDR3 has 12 residues. The CDR3 DNA reads as TGCGCCAGCAGCTTACTCTGGGAGACCCAGTACTTC. It is translated as CASSLLWETQYF. The entire variable domain, with the rest obtained from reference TRBV5-1 and TRBJ2-5, is as follows: KAGVTQTPRYLIKTRGQQVTLSCSPISGHRSVSWYQQTPGQGLQFLFEYFSETQRNKGNFPGRFSGRQFSNSRSEMNVSTLELGDSALYLCASSLLWETQYFGPGTRLLVL.

The chain uses TRBV10-3 and TRBJ2-1; maybe TRBD1 (6 bases). This CDR3 has 12 amino acids. Trimming took off 8 bases at V and 7 bases at J, with 12 bases between the two ends. The germline V gene encodes CDR1 ENHRY and CDR2 SYGVKD. The CDR3 coding sequence is TGTGCCATCTCATTTCAGGGGAATGAGCAGTTCTTC. It codes for CAISFQGNEQFF.

The chain uses TRBV7-2 and TRBJ2-1, with a tentative D call TRBD2 (5 bases). Germline CDR1 SGHTA, CDR2 FQGNSA. The V gene lost 6 bases and the J gene lost 4 bases, with 13 bases spanning the gap. The CDR3 length is 14 residues. Here the CDR3 reads CASSYPGLYNEQFF. The DNA of the CDR3 is TGTGCCAGCAGTTACCCCGGACTGTACAATGAGCAGTTCTTC.

V and J are TRBV5-8 and TRBJ1-5; D is ambiguous. Germline lookup yields CDR1 SGHTS and CDR2 YDEGEE. V was pared by 2 bases and J by 4 bases, with 1 base between. The CDR3 extends over 11 amino acids. The CDR3 is CASSLNQPQHF. Written as DNA, the CDR3 is TGTGCCAGCAGCTTAAATCAGCCCCAGCATTTT.

The chain employs TRBV11-1 and TRBJ2-7; D unresolved. Germline V gene lookup returns CDR1 SGHAT and CDR2 FQDESV (reference sequence). V was shortened by 1 base and J by 5 bases, with 6 bases between the two germline ends. This CDR3 region has 12 residues. CDR3 sequence: CASSLVKNEQYF. CDR3 in DNA: TGTGCCAGCAGCTTAGTAAAAAACGAGCAGTACTTC.